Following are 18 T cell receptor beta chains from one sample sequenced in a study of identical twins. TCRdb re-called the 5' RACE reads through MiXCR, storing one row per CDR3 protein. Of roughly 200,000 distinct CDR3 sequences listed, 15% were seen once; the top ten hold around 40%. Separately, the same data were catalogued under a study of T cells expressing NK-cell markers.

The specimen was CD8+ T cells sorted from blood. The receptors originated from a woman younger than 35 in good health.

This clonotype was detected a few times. The CDR3 nucleotides read TGTGCCAGCAGCTTAGGACAGGGGAATTGCTACGAGCAGTACTTC. It translates to CASSLGQGNCYEQYF. V is TRBV7-9 and J is TRBJ2-7, with TRBD1 identical over 8 bases. The CDR3 has 15 amino acids. Germline V gene lookup returns CDR1 SEHNR and CDR2 FQNEAQ (reference sequence). The ends lost 1 base at V and 3 bases at J; junction bases unmatched: 5.

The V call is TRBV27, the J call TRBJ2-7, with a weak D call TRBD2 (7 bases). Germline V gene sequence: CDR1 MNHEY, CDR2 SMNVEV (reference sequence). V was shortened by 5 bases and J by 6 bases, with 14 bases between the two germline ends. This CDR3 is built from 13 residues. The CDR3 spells CASSQNREGEQYF. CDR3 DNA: TGTGCCAGCAGTCAAAACAGGGAGGGCGAGCAGTACTTC.

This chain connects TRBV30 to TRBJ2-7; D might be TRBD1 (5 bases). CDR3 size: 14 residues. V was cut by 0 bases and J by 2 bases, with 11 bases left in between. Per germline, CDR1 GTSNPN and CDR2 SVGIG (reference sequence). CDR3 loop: CAWSVGLGAYEQYF. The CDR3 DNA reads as TGTGCCTGGAGTGTAGGCCTAGGGGCCTACGAGCAGTACTTC.

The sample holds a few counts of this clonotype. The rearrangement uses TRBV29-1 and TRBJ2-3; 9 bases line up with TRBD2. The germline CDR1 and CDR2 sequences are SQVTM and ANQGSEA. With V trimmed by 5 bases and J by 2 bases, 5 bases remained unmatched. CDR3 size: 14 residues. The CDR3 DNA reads TGCAGCGTTACGGCGGGAGGGCCCACAGATACGCAGTATTTT. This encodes CSVTAGGPTDTQYF.

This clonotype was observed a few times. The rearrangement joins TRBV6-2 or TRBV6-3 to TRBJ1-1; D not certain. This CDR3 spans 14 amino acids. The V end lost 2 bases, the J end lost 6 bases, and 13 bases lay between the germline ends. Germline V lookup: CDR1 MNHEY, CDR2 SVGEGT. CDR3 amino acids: CASSYIGQLAEAFF. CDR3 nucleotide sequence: TGTGCCAGCAGTTACATAGGGCAGTTGGCTGAAGCTTTCTTT.

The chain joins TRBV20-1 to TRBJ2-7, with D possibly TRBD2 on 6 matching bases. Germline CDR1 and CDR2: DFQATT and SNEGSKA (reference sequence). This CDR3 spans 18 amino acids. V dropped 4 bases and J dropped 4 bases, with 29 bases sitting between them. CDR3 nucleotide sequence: TGCAGTGCTACTCCCCTGACCCCCCTTAGCGGAACCTTATACGAGCAGTACTTC. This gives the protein CSATPLTPLSGTLYEQYF.

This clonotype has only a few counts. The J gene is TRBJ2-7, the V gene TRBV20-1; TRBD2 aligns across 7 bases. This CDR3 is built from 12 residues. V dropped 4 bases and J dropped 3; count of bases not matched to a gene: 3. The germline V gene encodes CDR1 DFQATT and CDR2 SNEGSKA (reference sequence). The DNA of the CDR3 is TGCAGTGCTAATAGCGGGCTCTACGAGCAGTACTTC. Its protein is CSANSGLYEQYF.

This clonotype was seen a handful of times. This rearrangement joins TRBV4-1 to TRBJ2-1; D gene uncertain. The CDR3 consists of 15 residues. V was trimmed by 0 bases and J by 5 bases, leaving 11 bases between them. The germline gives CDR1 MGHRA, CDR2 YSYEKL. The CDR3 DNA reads TGCGCCAGCAGCCAAGAGGGAAACGTCGACAATGAGCAGTTCTTC. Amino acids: CASSQEGNVDNEQFF.

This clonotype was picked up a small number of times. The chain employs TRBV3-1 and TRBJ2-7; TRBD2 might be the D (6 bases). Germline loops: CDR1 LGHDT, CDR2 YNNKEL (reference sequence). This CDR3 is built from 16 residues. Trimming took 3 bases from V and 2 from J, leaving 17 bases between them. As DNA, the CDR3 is TGTGCCAGCAGCCACCTACGGGGGACGGCCACCTACGAGCAGTACTTC. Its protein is CASSHLRGTATYEQYF.

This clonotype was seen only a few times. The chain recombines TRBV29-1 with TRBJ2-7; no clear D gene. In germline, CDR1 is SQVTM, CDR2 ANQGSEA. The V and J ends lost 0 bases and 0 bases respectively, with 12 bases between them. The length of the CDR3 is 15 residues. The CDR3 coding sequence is TGCAGCGTTGAAGATTCGTGGGGTCCCTCCTACGAGCAGTACTTC. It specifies CSVEDSWGPSYEQYF.

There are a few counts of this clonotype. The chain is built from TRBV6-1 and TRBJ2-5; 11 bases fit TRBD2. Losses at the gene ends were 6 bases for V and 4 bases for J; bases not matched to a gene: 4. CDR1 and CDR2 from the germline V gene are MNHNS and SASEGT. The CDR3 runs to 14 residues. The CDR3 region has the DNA TGTGCCAGCAGCGCACTAGCGGGAGTAGAGACCCAGTACTTC. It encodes CASSALAGVETQYF.

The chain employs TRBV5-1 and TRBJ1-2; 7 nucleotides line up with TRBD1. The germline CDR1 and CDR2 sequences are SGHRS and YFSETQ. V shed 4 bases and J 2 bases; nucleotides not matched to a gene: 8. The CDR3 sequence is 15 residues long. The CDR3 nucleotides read TGCGCCAGCAGCCCTTGGACAGGTCCCAACTATGGCTACACCTTC. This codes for CASSPWTGPNYGYTF.

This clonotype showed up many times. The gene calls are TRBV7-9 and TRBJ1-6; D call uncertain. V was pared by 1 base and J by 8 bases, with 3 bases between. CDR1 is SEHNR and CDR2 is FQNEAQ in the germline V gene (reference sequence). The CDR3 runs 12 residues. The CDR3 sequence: CASSLGYSPLHF. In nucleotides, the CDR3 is TGTGCCAGCAGCTTAGGATATTCACCCCTCCACTTT.

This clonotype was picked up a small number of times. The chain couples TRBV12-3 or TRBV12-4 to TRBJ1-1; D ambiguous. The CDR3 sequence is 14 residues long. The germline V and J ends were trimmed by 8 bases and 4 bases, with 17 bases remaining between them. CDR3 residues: CASPGTSWVTEAFF. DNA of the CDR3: TGTGCCAGCCCCGGTACCTCATGGGTCACTGAAGCTTTCTTT.

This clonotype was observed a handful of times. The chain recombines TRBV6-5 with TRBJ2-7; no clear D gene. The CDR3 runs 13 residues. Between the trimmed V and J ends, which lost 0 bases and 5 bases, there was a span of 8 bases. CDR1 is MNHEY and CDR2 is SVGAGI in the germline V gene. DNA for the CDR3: TGTGCCAGCAGTTACTCGGTAGGGAACGAGCAGTACTTC. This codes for CASSYSVGNEQYF.

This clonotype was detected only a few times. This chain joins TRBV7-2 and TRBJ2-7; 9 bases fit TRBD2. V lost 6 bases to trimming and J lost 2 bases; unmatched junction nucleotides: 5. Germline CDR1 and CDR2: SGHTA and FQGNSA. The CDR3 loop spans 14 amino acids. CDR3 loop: CASRIAGDAYEQYF. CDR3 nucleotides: TGTGCCAGCAGAATAGCGGGAGATGCCTACGAGCAGTACTTC.

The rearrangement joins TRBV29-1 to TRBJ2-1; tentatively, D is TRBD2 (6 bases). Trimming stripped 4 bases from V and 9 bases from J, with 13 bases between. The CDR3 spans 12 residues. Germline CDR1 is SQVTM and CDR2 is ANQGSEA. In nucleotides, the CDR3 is TGCAGCGTTGGATTAGCGGAGGTTGAGCAGTTCTTC. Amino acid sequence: CSVGLAEVEQFF.

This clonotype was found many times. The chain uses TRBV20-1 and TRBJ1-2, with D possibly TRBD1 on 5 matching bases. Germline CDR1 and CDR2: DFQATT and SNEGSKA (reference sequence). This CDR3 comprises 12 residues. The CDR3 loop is CRGGEVHYGYTF. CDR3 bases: TGCAGGGGGGGGGAGGTGCACTATGGCTACACCTTC.